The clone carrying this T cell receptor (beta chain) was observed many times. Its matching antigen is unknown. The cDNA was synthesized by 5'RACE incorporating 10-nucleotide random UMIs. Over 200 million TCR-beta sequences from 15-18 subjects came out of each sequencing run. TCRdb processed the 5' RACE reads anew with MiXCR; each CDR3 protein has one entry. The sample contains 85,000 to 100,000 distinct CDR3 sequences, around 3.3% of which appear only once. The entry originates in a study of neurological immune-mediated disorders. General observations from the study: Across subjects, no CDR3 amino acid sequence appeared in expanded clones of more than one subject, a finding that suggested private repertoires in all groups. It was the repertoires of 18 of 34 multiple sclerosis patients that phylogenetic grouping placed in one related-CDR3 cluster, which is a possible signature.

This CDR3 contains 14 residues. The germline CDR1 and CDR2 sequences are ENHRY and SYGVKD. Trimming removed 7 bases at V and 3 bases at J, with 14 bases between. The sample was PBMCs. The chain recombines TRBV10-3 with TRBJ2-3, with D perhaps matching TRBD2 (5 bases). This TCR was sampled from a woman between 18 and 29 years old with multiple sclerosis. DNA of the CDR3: TGTGCCATCAAACGGGATCTGAGGACAGATACGCAGTATTTT. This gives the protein CAIKRDLRTDTQYF.